Below, one TCR beta chain is given with its context. Seattle patient enrollment occurred during active infection, with longitudinal follow-up thereafter. The data are from a study of blood T cell repertoires in COVID-19. About the research overall: Nucleic acid was either cDNA or gDNA, and it came from T cells, B-cell-depleted T cells, or PBMCs.

Methods used by the authors: From reference gene primer amplification, estimates of nucleated cell counts were derived. The repertoire was sequenced with immunoSEQ multiplex PCR; TCRdb's copy has only in-frame clones and lacks some. The D gene and trimming were derived from the DNA, and the V and J assignments and clone size from that table. This repertoire shows approximately 200,000 clones, 80% to 85% found once; its top ten account for approximately 12%. The sample consisted of peripheral blood. The receptor was isolated from a woman of 80 years or more with COVID-19, enrolled during active disease.

The CDR3 region has the DNA TGTGCCAGCAGTTTCGGGGTTACCGGGGAGCTGTTTTTT. This translates into CASSFGVTGELFF. The chain links TRBV28 to TRBJ2-2, with D possibly being TRBD2 (5 bases). V dropped 3 bases and J dropped 5 bases, with 7 bases sitting between them. The CDR3 sequence is 13 residues long. Germline CDR1 and CDR2: MDHEN and SYDVKM.